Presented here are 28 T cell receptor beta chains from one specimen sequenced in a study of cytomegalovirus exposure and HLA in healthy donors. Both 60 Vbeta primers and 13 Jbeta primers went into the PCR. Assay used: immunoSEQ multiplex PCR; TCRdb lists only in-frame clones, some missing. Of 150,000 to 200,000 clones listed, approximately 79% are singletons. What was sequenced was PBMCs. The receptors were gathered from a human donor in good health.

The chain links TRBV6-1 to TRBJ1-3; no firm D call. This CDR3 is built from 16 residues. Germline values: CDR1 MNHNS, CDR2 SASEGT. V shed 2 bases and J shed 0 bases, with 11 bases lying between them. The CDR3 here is CASSEWPSSSGNTIYF. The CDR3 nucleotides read TGTGCCAGCAGTGAATGGCCGTCAAGCTCTGGAAACACCATATATTTT.

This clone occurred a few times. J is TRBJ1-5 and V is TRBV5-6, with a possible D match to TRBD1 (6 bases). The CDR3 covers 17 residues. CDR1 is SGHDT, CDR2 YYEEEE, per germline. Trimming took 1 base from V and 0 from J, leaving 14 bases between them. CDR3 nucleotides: TGTGCCAGCAGCTTGTGGGAGGGGGACCTTAGCAATCAGCCCCAGCATTTT. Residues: CASSLWEGDLSNQPQHF.

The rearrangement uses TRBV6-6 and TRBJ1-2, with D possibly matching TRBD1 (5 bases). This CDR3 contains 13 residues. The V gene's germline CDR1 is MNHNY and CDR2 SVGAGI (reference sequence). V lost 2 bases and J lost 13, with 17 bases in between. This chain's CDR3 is CASSYPGPLGFTF. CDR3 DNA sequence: TGTGCCAGCAGTTACCCAGGGCCCTTGGGTTTCACCTTC.

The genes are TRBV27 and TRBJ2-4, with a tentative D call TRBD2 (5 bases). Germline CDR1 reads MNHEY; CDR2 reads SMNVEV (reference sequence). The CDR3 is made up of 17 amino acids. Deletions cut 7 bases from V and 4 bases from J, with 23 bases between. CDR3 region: CASILPGKQKKKNIQYF. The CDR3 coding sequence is TGTGCCAGCATCCTCCCGGGGAAACAGAAGAAAAAAAACATTCAGTACTTC.

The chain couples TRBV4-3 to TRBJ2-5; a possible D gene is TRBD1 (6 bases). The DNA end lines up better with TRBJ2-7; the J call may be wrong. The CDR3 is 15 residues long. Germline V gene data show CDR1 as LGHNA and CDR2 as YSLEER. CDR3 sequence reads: CASSQARDISYEQYF. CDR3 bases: TGCGCCAGCAGCCAAGCCCGGGACATCTCCTACGAGCAGTACTTC.

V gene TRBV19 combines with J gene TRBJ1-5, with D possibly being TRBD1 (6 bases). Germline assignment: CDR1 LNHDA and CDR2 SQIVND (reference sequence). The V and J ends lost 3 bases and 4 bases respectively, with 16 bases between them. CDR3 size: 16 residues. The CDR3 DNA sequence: TGTGCCAGTAGTATTGTCCGGACAGCTAAAAATCAGCCCCAGCATTTT. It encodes CASSIVRTAKNQPQHF.

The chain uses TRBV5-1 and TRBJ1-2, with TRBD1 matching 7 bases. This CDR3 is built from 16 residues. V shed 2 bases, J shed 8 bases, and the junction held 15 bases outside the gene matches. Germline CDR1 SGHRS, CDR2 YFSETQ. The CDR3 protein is CASSLKGTAKDGGYTF. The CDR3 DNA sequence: TGCGCCAGCAGCTTAAAGGGGACAGCAAAGGACGGGGGCTACACCTTC.

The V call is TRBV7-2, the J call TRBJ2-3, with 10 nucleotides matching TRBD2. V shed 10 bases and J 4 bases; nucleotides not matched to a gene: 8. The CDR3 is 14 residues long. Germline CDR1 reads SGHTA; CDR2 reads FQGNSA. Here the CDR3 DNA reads TGTGCCACACGAGCGGGGGGGCCCCCAGATACGCAGTATTTT. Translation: CATRAGGPPDTQYF. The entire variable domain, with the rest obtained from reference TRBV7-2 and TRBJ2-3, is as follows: GAGVSQSPSNKVTEKGKDVELRCDPISGHTALYWYRQSLGQGLEFLIYFQGNSAPDKSGLPSDRFSAERTGGSVSTLTIQRTQQEDSAVYLCATRAGGPPDTQYFGPGTRLTVL.

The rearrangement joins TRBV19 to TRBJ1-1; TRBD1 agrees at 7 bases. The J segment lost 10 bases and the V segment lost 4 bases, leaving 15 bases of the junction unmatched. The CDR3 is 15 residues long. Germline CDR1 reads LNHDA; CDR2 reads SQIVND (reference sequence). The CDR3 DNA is TGTGCCAGTAGTACAAACCTCGACAGGGAGGCTGGAGCTTTCTTT. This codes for CASSTNLDREAGAFF. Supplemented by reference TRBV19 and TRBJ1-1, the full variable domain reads DGGITQSPKYLFRKEGQNVTLSCEQNLNHDAMYWYRQDPGQGLRLIYYSQIVNDFQKGDIAEGYSVSREKKESFPLTVTSAQKNPTAFYLCASSTNLDREAGAFFGQGTRLTVV.

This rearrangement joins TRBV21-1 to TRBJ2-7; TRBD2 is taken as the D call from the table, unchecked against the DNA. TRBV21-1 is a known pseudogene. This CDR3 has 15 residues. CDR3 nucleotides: TGTGCCAGCAGCAAAGAGCGGGGGCTACCCTACGAGCAGTACTTC. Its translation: CASSKERGLPYEQYF.

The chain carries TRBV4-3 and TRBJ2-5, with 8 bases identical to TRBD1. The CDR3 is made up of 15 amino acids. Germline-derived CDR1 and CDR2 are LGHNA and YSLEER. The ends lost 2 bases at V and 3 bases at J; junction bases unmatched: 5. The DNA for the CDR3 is TGCGCCAGCAGCCAAAGCCCGGACAGGGAAGAGACCCAGTACTTC. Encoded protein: CASSQSPDREETQYF.

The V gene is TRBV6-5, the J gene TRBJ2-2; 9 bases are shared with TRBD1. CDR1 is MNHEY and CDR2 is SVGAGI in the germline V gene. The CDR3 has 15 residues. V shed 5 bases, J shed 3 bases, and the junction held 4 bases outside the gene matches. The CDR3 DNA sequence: TGTGCCAGCAGTCCCCGGGACAGGGACACCGGGGAGCTGTTTTTT. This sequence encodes CASSPRDRDTGELFF.

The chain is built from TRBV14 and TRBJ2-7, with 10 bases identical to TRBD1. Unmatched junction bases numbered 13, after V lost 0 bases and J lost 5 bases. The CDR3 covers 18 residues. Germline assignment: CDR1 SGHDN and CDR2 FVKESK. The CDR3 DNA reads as TGTGCCAGCAGCCAAGATCCCCCGGGACAGGGGACAGGCAACGAGCAGTACTTC. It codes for CASSQDPPGQGTGNEQYF.

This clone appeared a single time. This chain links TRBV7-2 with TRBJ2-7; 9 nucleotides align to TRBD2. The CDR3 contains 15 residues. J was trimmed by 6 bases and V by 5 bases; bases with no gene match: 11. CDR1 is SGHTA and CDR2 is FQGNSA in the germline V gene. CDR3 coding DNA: TGTGCCAGCAGCCCCGTGCGCGGGGGGGTTGGCGAGCAGTACTTC. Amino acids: CASSPVRGGVGEQYF. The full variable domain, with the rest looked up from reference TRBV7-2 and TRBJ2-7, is GAGVSQSPSNKVTEKGKDVELRCDPISGHTALYWYRQSLGQGLEFLIYFQGNSAPDKSGLPSDRFSAERTGGSVSTLTIQRTQQEDSAVYLCASSPVRGGVGEQYFGPGTRLTVT.

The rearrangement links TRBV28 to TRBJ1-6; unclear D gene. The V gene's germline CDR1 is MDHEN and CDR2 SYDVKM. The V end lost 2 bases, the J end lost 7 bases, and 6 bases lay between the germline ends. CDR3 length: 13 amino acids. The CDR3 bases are TGTGCCAGCAGTTTAACGGAGAATTCACCCCTCCACTTT. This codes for CASSLTENSPLHF.

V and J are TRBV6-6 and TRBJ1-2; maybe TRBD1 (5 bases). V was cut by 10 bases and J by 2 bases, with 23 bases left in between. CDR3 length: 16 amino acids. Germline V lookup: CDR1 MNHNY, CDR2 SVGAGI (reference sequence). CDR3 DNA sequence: TGTGCCACCAAACTTCCTGACAGCAAAAGAAACTATGGCTACACCTTC. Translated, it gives CATKLPDSKRNYGYTF.

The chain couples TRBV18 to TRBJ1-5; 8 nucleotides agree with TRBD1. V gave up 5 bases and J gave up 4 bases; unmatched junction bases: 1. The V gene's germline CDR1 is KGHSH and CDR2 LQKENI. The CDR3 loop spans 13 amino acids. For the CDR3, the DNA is TGTGCCAGCTCAGGGGACAGGAATCAGCCCCAGCATTTT. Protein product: CASSGDRNQPQHF.

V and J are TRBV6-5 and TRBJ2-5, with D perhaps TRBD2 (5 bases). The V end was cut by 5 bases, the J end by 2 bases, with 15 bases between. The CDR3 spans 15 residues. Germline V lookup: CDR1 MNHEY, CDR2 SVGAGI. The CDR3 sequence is CASSPSPGLQETQYF. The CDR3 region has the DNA TGTGCCAGCAGTCCGAGTCCGGGATTGCAAGAGACCCAGTACTTC.

The DNA for the CDR3 is TGCGCCAGCAGCCAAGAGAGGCAGGGGACCCAGTACTTC. Translating it yields CASSQERQGTQYF. The rearrangement joins TRBV4-3 to TRBJ2-5, with a possible D match to TRBD1 (5 bases). The length of the CDR3 is 13 residues. Germline V gene sequence: CDR1 LGHNA, CDR2 YSLEER. The V end was cut by 0 bases, the J end by 7 bases, with 9 bases between.

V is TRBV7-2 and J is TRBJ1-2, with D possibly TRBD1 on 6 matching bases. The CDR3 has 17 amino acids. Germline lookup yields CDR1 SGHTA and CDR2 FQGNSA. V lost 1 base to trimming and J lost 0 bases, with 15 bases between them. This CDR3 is CASSLGAGQPANYGYTF. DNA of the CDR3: TGTGCCAGCAGCTTAGGAGCTGGACAGCCCGCTAACTATGGCTACACCTTC.

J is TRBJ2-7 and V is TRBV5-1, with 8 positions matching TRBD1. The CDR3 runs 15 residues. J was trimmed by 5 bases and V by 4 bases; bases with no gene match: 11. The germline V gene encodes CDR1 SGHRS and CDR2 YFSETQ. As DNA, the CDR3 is TGCGCCAGCAGCCCCTCGACAGGGGTAATCAACGAGCAGTACTTC. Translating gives CASSPSTGVINEQYF.

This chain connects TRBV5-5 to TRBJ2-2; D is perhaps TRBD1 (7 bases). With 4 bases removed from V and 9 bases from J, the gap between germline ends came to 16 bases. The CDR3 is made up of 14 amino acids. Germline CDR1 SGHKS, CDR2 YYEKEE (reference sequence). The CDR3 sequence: CASSRTGAGRELFF. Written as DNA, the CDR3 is TGTGCCAGCAGCCGAACAGGGGCGGGAAGGGAGCTGTTTTTT.

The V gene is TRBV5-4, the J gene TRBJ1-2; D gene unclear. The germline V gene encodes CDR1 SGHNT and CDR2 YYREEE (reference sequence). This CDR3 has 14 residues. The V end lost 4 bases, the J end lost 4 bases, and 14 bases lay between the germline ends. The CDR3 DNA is TGTGCCAGCAGCCGCGAAGAGAGGGCCTATGGCTACACCTTC. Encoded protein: CASSREERAYGYTF.

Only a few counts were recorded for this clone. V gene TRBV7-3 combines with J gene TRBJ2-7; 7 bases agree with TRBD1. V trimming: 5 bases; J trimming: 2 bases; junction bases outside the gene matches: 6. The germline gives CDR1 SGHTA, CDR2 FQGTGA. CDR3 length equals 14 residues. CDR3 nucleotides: TGTGCCAGCAGCCTCGGGACAGTCACCTACGAGCAGTACTTC. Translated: CASSLGTVTYEQYF. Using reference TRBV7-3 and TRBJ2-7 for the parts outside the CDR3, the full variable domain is GAGVSQTPSNKVTEKGKYVELRCDPISGHTALYWYRQSLGQGPEFLIYFQGTGAADDSGLPNDRFFAVRPEGSVSTLKIQRTERGDSAVYLCASSLGTVTYEQYFGPGTRLTVT.

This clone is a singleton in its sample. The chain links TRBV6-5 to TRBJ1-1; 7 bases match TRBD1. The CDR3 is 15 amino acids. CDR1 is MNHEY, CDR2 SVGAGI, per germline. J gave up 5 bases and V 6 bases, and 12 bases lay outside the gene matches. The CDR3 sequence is CASSGRTGEGTEAFF. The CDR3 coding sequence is TGTGCCAGCAGCGGACGGACAGGCGAGGGGACTGAAGCTTTCTTT.

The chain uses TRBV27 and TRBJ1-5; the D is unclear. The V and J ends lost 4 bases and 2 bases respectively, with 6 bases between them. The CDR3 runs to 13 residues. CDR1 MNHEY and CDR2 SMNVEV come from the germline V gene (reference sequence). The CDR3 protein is CASSYSRNQPQHF. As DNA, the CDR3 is TGTGCCAGCAGTTACAGCCGCAATCAGCCCCAGCATTTT.

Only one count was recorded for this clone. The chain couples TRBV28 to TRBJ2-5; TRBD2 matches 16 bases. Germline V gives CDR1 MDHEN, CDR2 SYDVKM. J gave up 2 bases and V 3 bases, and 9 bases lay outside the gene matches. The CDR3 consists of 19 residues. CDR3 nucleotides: TGTGCCAGCAGTTTCGTACCGGGACTAGCGGGGGGGGTTCAAGAGACCCAGTACTTC. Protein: CASSFVPGLAGGVQETQYF. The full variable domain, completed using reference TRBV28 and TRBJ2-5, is DVKVTQSSRYLVKRTGEKVFLECVQDMDHENMFWYRQDPGLGLRLIYFSYDVKMKEKGDIPEGYSVSREKKERFSLILESASTNQTSMYLCASSFVPGLAGGVQETQYFGPGTRLLVL.

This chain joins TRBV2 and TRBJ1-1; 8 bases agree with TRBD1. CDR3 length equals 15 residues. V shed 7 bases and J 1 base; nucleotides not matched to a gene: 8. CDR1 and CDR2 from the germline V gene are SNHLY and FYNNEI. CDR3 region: CASKKATGENTEAFF. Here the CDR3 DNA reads TGTGCCAGCAAAAAGGCGACAGGGGAGAACACTGAAGCTTTCTTT. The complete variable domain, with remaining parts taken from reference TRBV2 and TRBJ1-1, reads EPEVTQTPSHQVTQMGQEVILRCVPISNHLYFYWYRQILGQKVEFLVSFYNNEISEKSEIFDDQFSVERPDGSNFTLKIRSTKLEDSAMYFCASKKATGENTEAFFGQGTRLTVV.